The present T cell receptor beta chain was sequenced within a study of blood T cell repertoires in COVID-19 (TCRdb year 2020). In the study overall: The collaborator samples originated in the United States, Italy and Spain and spanned the acute and convalescent phases of COVID-19. The material from the prospective study consisted of cDNA or gDNA derived from T cells, B-cell-depleted T cells, or PBMCs. The dataset comprised deeply sampled blood TCRbeta repertoires from subjects exposed to, actively infected with, or recovered from COVID-19. The repertoires were released in a freely available public database intended as a resource for research on the immune response to SARS-CoV-2. Samples came from the ongoing ImmuneRACE study (first 160 participants) plus 1,254 subjects from 6 global collaborators. The sample metadata nearly always contained a de-identified subject ID, COVID-19 status, age in years and sex. Where available, HLA class I and class II types were obtained from metadata supplied by the sample provider rather than from assay-based typing. Study-level results and caveats: Clinical and demographic metadata were provided uncurated, with the amount varying by source and participant.

The collaborating institutions used their own protocols to collect whole blood in K2EDTA tubes. For TCRbeta analysis, collaborators shipped samples as frozen whole blood, isolated PBMCs, or DNA extracted from either of those sample types. Trimming removed 5 bases from V and 4 bases from J; the gene matches leave 11 bases unexplained. The CDR3 holds 16 amino acids from the cysteine to the phenylalanine. Of all the DNA, just the CDR3 is kept, 48 bases in frame from base 1. The germline V gene sets CDR1 to SGHNT and CDR2 to YENEEA. TCRbeta CDR3 regions were amplified from genomic DNA using the immunoSEQ Assay, a bias-controlled multiplex PCR. The paper's data handling went like this. Nucleated cell counts per sample were estimated from amplification of reference gene primers within the assay. To quantify the absolute abundance of each unique TCRbeta CDR3 rearrangement, sequence reads were collapsed and filtered. For each sample, productive Simpson clonality was calculated as the square root of Simpson's diversity index across productive rearrangements. The immuneACCESS repertoire file appears here via TCRdb, limited to in-frame rearrangements. These files lack a portion of the clones; in checked studies, under half of the deficit traces to unresolved V genes, and the cause of the others is not known. The V and J calls and clone size are taken from that table; D and trimming were inferred from the DNA. The sample contains roughly 75,000 clones, roughly 80% of them found a single time. The ten biggest clones cover more than 0.7% of the sample.

Notes on this clone: Its specific antigen is unknown. No per-base quality is available; no much larger clone lies one base away.

This chain is built from TRBV11-3 and TRBJ2-5; TRBD1 matches 9 bases in the middle. This clonotype was obtained from a woman in her seventies with acute or convalescent COVID-19. Source material: peripheral blood. The CDR3 is CASSETGTGIGETQYF. The DNA sequence follows: TGTGCCAGCAGCGAGACCGGGACAGGGATTGGAGAGACCCAGTACTTC. The variable domain in full, with residues beyond the CDR3 obtained from the reference TRBV11-3 and TRBJ2-5 genes, is EAGVVQSPRYKIIEKKQPVAFWCNPISGHNTLYWYLQNLGQGPELLIRYENEEAVDDSQLPKDRFSAERLKGVDSTLKIQPAELGDSAVYLCASSETGTGIGETQYFGPGTRLLVL.